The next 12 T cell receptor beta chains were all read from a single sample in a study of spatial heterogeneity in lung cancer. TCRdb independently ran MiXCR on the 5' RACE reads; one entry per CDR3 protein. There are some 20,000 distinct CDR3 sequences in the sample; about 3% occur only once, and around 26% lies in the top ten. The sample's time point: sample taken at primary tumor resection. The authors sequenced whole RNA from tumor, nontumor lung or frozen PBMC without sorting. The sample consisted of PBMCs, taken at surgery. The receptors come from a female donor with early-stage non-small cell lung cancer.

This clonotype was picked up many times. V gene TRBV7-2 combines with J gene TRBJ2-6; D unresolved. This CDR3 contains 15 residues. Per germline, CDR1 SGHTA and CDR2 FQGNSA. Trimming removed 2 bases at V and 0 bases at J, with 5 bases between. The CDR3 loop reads CASSLSSSGANVLTF. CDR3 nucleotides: TGTGCCAGCAGCTTAAGCAGCTCTGGGGCCAACGTCCTGACTTTC.

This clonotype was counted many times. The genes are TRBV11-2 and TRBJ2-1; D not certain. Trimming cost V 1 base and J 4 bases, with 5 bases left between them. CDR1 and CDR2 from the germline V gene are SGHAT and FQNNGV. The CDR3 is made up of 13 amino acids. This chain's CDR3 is CASSLVSYNEQFF. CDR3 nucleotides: TGTGCCAGCAGCTTAGTATCATACAATGAGCAGTTCTTC.

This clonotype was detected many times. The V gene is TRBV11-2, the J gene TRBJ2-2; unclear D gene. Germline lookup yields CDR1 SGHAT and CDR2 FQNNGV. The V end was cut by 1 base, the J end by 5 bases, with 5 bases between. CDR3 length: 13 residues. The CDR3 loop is CASSLGTTGELFF. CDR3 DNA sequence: TGTGCCAGCAGCTTAGGTACTACCGGGGAGCTGTTTTTT. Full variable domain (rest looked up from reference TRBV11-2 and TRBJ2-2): EAGVAQSPRYKIIEKRQSVAFWCNPISGHATLYWYQQILGQGPKLLIQFQNNGVVDDSQLPKDRFSAERLKGVDSTLKIQPAKLEDSAVYLCASSLGTTGELFFGEGSRLTVL.

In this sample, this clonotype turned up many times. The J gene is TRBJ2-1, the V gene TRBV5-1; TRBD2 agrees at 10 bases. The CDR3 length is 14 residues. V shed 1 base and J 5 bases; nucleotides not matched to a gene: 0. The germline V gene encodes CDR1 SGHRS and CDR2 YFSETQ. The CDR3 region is CASSLTSGNNEQFF. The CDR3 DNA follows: TGCGCCAGCAGCTTGACTAGCGGGAACAATGAGCAGTTCTTC.

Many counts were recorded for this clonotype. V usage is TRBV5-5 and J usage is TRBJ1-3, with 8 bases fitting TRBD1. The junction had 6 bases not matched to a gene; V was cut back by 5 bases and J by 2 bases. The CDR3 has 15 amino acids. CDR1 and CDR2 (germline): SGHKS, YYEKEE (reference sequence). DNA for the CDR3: TGTGCCAGCAGTCTTGACAGGGGAGCTGGAAACACCATATATTTT. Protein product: CASSLDRGAGNTIYF.

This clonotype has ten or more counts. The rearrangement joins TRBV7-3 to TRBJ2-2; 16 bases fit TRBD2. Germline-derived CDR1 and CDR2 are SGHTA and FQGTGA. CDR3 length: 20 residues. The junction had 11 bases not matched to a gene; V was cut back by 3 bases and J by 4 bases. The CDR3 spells CASSLAPGLAGGRATGELFF. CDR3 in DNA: TGTGCCAGCAGCTTGGCCCCGGGACTAGCGGGAGGGCGGGCCACCGGGGAGCTGTTTTTT.

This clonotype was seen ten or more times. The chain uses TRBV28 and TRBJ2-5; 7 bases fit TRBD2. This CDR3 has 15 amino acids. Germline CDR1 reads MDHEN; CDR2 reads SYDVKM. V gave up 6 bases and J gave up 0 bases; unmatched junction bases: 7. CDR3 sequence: CASRPSGGYQETQYF. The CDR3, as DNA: TGTGCCAGCAGACCGTCGGGGGGTTACCAAGAGACCCAGTACTTC.

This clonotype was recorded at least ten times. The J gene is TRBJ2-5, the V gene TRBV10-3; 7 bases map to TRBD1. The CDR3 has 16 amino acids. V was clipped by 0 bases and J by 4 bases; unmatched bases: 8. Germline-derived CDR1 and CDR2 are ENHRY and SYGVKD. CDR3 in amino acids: CAISESSDRAGETQYF. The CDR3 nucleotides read TGTGCCATCAGTGAGTCGAGTGACAGGGCGGGAGAGACCCAGTACTTC.

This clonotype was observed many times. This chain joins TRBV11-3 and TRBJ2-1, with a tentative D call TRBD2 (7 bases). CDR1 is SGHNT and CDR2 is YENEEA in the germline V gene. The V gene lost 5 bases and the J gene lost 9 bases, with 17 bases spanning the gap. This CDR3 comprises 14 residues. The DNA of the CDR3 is TGTGCCAGCAGCGGGGGCTTCGCGGGGGCTGAGCAGTTCTTC. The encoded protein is CASSGGFAGAEQFF.

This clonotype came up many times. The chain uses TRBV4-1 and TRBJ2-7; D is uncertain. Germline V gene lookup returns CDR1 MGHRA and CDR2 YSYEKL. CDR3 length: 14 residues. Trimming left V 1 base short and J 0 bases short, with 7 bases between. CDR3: CASSQVISSYEQYF. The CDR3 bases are TGCGCCAGCAGCCAAGTAATCAGCTCCTACGAGCAGTACTTC.

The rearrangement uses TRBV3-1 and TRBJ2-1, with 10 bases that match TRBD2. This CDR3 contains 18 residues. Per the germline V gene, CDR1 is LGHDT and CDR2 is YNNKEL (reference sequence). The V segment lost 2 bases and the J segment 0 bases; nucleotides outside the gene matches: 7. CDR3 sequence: CASSQRGLARSSYNEQFF. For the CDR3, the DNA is TGTGCCAGCAGCCAAAGGGGACTAGCGAGAAGCTCCTACAATGAGCAGTTCTTC.

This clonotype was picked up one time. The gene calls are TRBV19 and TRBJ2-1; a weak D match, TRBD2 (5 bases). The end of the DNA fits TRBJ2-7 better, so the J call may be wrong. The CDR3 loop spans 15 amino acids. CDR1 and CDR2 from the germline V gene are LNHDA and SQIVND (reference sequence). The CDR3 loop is CASSLSPSSYNEQYF. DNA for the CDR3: TGTGCCAGTAGCCTCAGCCCTAGCTCCTACAATGAGCAGTACTTC.